This section outlines one TCR beta chain sequence together with its context. This entry belongs to a study of blood T cell repertoires in COVID-19. Study as a whole: In each case, the material was cDNA or gDNA derived from T cells, B-cell-depleted T cells, or PBMCs.

Under the authors' procedure: Estimates of nucleated cell counts were drawn from the amplification of reference gene primers. The repertoire was sequenced with immunoSEQ multiplex PCR; TCRdb's copy has only in-frame clones and lacks some. V and J calls and clone size are copied from that table; D and trimming were computed from the DNA. This table has 250,000 to 400,000 clones, 90% appearing once. Source material: peripheral blood. This receptor was taken from a young woman with COVID-19, enrolled during active disease.

The CDR3 protein is CASSLNRNYEQYF. CDR3 coding DNA: TGTGCCAGCAGCTTGAACAGGAACTACGAGCAGTACTTC. This chain links TRBV5-6 with TRBJ2-7, with D possibly matching TRBD1 (5 bases). V was trimmed by 1 base and J by 3 bases, leaving 8 bases between them. This CDR3 is 13 amino acids long. CDR1 and CDR2 from the germline V gene are SGHDT and YYEEEE. The variable domain in full, with the rest retrieved from reference TRBV5-6 and TRBJ2-7, is DAGVTQSPTHLIKTRGQQVTLRCSPKSGHDTVSWYQQALGQGPQFIFQYYEEEERQRGNFPDRFSGHQFPNYSSELNVNALLLGDSALYLCASSLNRNYEQYFGPGTRLTVT.